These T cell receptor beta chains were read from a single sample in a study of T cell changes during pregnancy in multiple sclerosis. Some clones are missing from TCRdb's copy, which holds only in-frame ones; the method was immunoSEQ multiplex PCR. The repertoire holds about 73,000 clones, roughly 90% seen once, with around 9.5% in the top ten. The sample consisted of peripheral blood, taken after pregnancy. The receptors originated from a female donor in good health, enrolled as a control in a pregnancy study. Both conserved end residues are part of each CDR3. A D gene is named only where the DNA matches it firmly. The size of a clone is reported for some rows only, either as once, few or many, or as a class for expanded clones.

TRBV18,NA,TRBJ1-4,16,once,TGTGCCAGCTCACCGCGTGTCCTGGAGAGAGTCGAAAAACTGTTTTTT,CASSPRVLERVEKLFF
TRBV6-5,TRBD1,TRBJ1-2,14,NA,TGTGCCAGCAGTTACTTCGACAGGGGCGGGGGCTACACCTTC,CASSYFDRGGGYTF
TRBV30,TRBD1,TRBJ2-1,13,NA,TGTGCCTGGAGTGTGGGACAGGATTTTGGGCAGTTCTTC,CAWSVGQDFGQFF
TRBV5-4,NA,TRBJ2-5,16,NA,TGTGCCAGCGGCACCTTCAGCGGGCCTTCTGGTGGGACCCAGTACTTC,CASGTFSGPSGGTQYF
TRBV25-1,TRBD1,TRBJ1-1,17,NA,TGTGCCAGCAGTACTGAAGGGCAGGGGGCAGGATGGGCTGAAGCTTTCTTT,CASSTEGQGAGWAEAFF
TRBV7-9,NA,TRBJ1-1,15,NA,TGTGCCAGCAGCCCCGATCCGGGGGTGAACACTGAAGCTTTCTTT,CASSPDPGVNTEAFF
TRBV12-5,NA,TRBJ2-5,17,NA,TGTGCTAGTGGTTTCGGTACAGGTGGCGGGGAGGAAGGGACCCAGTACTTC,CASGFGTGGGEEGTQYF
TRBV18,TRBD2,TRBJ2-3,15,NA,TGTGCCAGCTCACCACTTAGCGGGGGGCGTGATACGCAGTATTTT,CASSPLSGGRDTQYF
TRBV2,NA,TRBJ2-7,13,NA,TGTGCCAGCAGTGGGACACAATCCTACGAGCAGTACTTC,CASSGTQSYEQYF
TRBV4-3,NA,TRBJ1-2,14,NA,TGCGCCAGCAGCCAATATGACCAGCAGGGTGGCTACACCTTC,CASSQYDQQGGYTF
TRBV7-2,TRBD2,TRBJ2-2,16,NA,TGTGCCAGCATCCCGACGCCGGGGGGGCCGGGCGGGGAGCTGTTTTTT,CASIPTPGGPGGELFF
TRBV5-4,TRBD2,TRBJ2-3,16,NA,TGTGCCAGCAGCTTGAAGACTAGCTCAAAATTAGATACGCAGTATTTT,CASSLKTSSKLDTQYF
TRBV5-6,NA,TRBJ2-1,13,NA,TGTGCCAGCAGCTTGGGTCCCCCCCCCGGGCAGTTCTTC,CASSLGPPPGQFF
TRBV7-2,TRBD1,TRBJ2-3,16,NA,TGTGCCAGCAGCGTCCCCGGGACAGGGGGTTTGGATACGCAGTATTTT,CASSVPGTGGLDTQYF
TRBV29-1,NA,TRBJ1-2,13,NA,TGCAGCGTTGAAGATACAGGGATTTATGGCTACACCTTC,CSVEDTGIYGYTF
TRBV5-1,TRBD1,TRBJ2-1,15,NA,TGCGCCAGCAGCCTGACAGGGGGCCTTTGGAATGAGCAGTTCTTC,CASSLTGGLWNEQFF
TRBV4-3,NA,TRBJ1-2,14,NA,TGCGCCAGCAGCCAAGAGAGCGACTCAGGGGGCTACACCTTC,CASSQESDSGGYTF
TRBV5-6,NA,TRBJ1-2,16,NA,TGTGCCAGCAGCTTGGCCAATGGGCAGGGCTCCTATGGCTACACCTTC,CASSLANGQGSYGYTF
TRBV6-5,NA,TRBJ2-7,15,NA,TGTGCCAGCAGTTACGAGAAGCGGGTTCCCCACGAGCAGTACTTC,CASSYEKRVPHEQYF
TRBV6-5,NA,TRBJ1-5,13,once,TGTGCCAGCGGGGGGAAATCGGGTCAGCCCCAGCATTTT,CASGGKSGQPQHF
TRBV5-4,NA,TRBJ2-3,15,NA,TGTGCCAGCAGCAGGCCTGGCGGGAGCACAGATACGCAGTATTTT,CASSRPGGSTDTQYF
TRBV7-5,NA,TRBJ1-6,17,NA,TGTGCCAGAAGCCCACCCGGGGGGGGATCCTATAATTCACCCCTCCACTTT,CARSPPGGGSYNSPLHF
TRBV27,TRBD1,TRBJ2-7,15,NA,TGTGCCAGCAGTTTAGTCGGGACAGGGTCCTACGAGCAGTACTTC,CASSLVGTGSYEQYF
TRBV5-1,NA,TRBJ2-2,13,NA,TGCGCCAGTAGTCTGGGGAGAACCGGGGAGCTGTTTTTT,CASSLGRTGELFF
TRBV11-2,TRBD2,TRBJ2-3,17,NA,TGTGCCAGCAGCGCCTGGACTAGCGGGGGGTACACAGATACGCAGTATTTT,CASSAWTSGGYTDTQYF
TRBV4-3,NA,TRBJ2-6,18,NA,TGCGCCAGCAGCCAAGATTCAATCGGTAACTTCGGGGCCAACGTCCTGACTTTC,CASSQDSIGNFGANVLTF
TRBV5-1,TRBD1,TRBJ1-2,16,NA,TGCGCCAGCAGCGTGGGACAGGGTTTTATGAACTATGGCTACACCTTC,CASSVGQGFMNYGYTF
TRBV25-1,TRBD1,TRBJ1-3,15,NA,TGTGCCAGCAGCCTACAGGGGAGCTCTGGAAACACCATATATTTT,CASSLQGSSGNTIYF
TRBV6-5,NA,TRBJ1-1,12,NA,TGTGCCAGCCGACCGTGGGGGGGCGAAGCTTTCTTT,CASRPWGGEAFF
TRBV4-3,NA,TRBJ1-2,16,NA,TGCGCCAGCAGCCAAGATACGAGGGGGGGCAACTATGGCTACACCTTC,CASSQDTRGGNYGYTF
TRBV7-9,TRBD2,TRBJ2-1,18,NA,TGTGCCAGCAGCTTAGAAATCCCGGCTAGCGGGAGGAACCATGAGCAGTTCTTC,CASSLEIPASGRNHEQFF
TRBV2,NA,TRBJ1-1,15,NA,TGTGCCAGCAGTGAACACGGCGGGGGGACTTCTGAAGCTTTCTTT,CASSEHGGGTSEAFF
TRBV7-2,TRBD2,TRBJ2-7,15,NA,TGTGCCAGCAGCTTAGTTAGCGGGAGCTCCTACGAGCAGTACTTC,CASSLVSGSSYEQYF
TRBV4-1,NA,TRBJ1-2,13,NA,TGCGCCAGCAGCCAAGTAGGGGCCTCGGGCTACACCTTC,CASSQVGASGYTF
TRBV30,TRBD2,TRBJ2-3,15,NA,TGTGCCTGGACCTCCTCCGGGACTAACACAGATACGCAGTATTTT,CAWTSSGTNTDTQYF
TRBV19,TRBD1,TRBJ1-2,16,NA,TGTGCCAGTAGTCCCCTAGGGGACAGGGGGATCGATGGCTACACCTTC,CASSPLGDRGIDGYTF
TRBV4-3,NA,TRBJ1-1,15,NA,TGCGCCAGCAGCCAAGAGAGGCGGCTGAACACTGAAGCTTTCTTT,CASSQERRLNTEAFF